The T cell receptor beta chain under discussion was sequenced for a study of breast tumors, draining lymph nodes, adjacent tissues. From the multiplex PCR reads, TCRdb called clonotypes with MiXCR, one entry per CDR3 protein. This table has about 220,000 distinct CDR3 sequences, less than 45% appearing once. Axillary draining lymph nodes of breast cancer patients supplied the node samples. Trimming took off 3 bases at V and 4 bases at J, with 13 bases between the two ends. This CDR3 region has 14 residues. The germline V gene has CDR1 LNHNV and CDR2 YYDKDF (reference sequence). A single count supports this clonotype.

The clonotype comes from a female donor with breast cancer. Some clones in this sample may be carry-over from other donors' samples. The rearrangement joins TRBV15 to TRBJ2-7; a possible D gene is TRBD1 (5 bases). The sequenced sample consisted of axillary lymph node tissue. CDR3 sequence: CATSSAQGGYEQYF. CDR3 DNA: TGTGCCACCAGCAGCGCCCAGGGCGGATACGAGCAGTACTTC.